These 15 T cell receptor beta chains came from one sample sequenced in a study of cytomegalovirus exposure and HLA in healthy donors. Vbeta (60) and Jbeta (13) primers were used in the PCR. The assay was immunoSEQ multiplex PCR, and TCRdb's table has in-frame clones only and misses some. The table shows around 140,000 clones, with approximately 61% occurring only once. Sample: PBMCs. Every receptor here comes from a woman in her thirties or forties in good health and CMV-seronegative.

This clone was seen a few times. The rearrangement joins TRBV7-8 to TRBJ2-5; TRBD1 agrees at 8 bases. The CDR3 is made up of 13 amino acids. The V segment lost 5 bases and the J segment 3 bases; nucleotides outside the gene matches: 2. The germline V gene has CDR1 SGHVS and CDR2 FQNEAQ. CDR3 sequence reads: CASSVDREETQYF. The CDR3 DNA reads TGTGCCAGCAGCGTGGACAGGGAAGAGACCCAGTACTTC. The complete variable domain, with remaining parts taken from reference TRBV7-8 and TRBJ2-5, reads GAGVSQSPRYKVAKRGQDVALRCDPISGHVSLFWYQQALGQGPEFLTYFQNEAQLDKSGLPSDRFFAERPEGSVSTLKIQRTQQEDSAVYLCASSVDREETQYFGPGTRLLVL.

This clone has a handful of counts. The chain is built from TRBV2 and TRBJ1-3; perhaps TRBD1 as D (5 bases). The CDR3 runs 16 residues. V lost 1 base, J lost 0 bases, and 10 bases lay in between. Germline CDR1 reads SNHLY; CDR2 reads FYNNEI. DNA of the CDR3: TGTGCCAGCAGTGAAGAACAGGCCTTCTCTGGAAACACCATATATTTT. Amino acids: CASSEEQAFSGNTIYF.

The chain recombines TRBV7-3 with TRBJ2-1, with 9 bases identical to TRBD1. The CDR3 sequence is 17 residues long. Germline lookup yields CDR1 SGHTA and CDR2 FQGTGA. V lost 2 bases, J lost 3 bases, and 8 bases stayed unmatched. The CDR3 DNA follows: TGTGCCAGCAGCTTACCCCTGGGACAGGGAGGCTACAATGAGCAGTTCTTC. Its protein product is CASSLPLGQGGYNEQFF.

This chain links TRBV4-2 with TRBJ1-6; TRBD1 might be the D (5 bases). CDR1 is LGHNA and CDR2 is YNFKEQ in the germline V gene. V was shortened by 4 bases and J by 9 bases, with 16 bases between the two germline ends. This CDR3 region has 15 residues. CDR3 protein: CASSREGLGSSPLHF. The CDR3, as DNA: TGTGCCAGCAGCCGGGAGGGGTTGGGGAGTTCACCCCTCCACTTT.

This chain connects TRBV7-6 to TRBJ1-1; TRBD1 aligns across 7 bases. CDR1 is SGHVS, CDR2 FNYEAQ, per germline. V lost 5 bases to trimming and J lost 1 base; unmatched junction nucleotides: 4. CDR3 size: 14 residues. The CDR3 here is CASSPTGSNTEAFF. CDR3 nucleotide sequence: TGTGCCAGCAGCCCGACAGGGTCGAACACTGAAGCTTTCTTT.

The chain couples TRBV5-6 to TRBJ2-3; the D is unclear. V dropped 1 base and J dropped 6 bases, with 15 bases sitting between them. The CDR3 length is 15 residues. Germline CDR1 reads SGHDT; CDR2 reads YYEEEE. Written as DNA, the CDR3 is TGTGCCAGCAGCTTGAACACCTCTCCCGGGGATACGCAGTATTTT. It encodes CASSLNTSPGDTQYF. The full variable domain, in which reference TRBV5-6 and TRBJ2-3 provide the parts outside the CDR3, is DAGVTQSPTHLIKTRGQQVTLRCSPKSGHDTVSWYQQALGQGPQFIFQYYEEEERQRGNFPDRFSGHQFPNYSSELNVNALLLGDSALYLCASSLNTSPGDTQYFGPGTRLTVL.

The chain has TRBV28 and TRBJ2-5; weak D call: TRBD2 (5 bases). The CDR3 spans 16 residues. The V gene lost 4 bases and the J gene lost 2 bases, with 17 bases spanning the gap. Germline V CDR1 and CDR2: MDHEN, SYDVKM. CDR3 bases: TGTGCCAGCAGTTCCTATGAGGCTTGGAGGCAAGAGACCCAGTACTTC. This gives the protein CASSSYEAWRQETQYF.

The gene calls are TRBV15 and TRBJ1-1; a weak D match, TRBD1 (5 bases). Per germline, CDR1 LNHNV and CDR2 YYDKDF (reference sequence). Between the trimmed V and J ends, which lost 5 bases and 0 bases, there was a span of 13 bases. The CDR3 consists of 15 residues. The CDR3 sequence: CATSGDSYMNTEAFF. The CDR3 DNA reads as TGTGCCACCAGCGGCGACAGCTACATGAACACTGAAGCTTTCTTT.

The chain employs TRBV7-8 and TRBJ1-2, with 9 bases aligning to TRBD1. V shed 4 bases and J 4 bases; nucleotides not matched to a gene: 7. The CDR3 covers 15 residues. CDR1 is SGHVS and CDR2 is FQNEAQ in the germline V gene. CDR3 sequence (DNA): TGTGCCAGCAGCTGGGGGACAGGGAGCCCCTATGGCTACACCTTC. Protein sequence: CASSWGTGSPYGYTF. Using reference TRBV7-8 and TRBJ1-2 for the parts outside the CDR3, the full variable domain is GAGVSQSPRYKVAKRGQDVALRCDPISGHVSLFWYQQALGQGPEFLTYFQNEAQLDKSGLPSDRFFAERPEGSVSTLKIQRTQQEDSAVYLCASSWGTGSPYGYTFGSGTRLTVV.

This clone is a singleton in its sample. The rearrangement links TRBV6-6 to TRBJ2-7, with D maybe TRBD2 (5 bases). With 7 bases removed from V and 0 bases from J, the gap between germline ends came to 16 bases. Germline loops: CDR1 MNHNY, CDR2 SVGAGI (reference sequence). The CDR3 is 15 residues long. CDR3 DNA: TGTGCCAGCACCCCGGGGTTTACCCCCTCCTACGAGCAGTACTTC. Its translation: CASTPGFTPSYEQYF.

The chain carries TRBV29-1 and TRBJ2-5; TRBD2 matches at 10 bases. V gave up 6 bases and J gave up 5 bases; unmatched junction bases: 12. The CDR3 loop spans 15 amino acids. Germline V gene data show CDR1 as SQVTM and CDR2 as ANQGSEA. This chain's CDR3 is CSVTSGGADVETQYF. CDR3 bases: TGCAGCGTAACAAGCGGGGGGGCCGATGTTGAGACCCAGTACTTC.

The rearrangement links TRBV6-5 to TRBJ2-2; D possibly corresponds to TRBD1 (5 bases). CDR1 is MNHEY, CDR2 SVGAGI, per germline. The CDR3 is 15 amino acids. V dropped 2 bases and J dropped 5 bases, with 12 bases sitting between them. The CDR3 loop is CASSYGETETGELFF. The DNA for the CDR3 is TGTGCCAGCAGTTACGGAGAGACAGAAACCGGGGAGCTGTTTTTT.

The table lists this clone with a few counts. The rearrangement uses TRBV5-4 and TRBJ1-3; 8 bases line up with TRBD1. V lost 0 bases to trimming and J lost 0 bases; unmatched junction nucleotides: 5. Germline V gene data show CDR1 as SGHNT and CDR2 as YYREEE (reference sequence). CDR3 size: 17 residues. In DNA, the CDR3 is TGTGCCAGCAGCTTGGCTCCGGGACAGGCCTCTGGAAACACCATATATTTT. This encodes CASSLAPGQASGNTIYF. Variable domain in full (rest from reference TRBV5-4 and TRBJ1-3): ETGVTQSPTHLIKTRGQQVTLRCSSQSGHNTVSWYQQALGQGPQFIFQYYREEENGRGNFPPRFSGLQFPNYSSELNVNALELDDSALYLCASSLAPGQASGNTIYFGEGSWLTVV.

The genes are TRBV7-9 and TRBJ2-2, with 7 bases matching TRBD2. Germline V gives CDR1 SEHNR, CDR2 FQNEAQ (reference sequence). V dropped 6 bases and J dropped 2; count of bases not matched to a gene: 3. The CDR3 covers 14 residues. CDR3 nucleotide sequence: TGTGCCAGCAGATCAGCGGGAAACACCGGGGAGCTGTTTTTT. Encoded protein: CASRSAGNTGELFF.

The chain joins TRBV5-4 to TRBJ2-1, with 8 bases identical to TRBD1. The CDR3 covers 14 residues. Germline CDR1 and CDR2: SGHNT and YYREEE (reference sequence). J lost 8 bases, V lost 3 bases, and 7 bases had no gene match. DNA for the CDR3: TGTGCCAGCAGCTCGTCCGGGACAGGCCATGAGCAGTTCTTC. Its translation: CASSSSGTGHEQFF.